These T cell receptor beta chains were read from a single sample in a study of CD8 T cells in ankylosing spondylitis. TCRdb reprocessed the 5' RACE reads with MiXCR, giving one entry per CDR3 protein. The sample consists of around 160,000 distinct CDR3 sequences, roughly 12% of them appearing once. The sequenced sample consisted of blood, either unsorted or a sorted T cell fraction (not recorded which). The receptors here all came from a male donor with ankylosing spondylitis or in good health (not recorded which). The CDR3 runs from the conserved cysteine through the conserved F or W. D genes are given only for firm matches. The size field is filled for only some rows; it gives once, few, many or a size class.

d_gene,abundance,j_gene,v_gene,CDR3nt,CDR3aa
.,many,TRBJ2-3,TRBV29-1,TGCAGCGGCTACGGACTCCTTGACAAAGGGAGCACAGATACGCAGTATTTT,CSGYGLLDKGSTDTQYF
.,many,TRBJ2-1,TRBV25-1,TGTGCCAGCAGTGGCCCCCTATCGGCGGGCGAGCAGTTCTTC,CASSGPLSAGEQFF
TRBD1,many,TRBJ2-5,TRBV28,TGTGCCAGCAGTGGTCGGACAGGGGAGGCGGAGACCCAGTACTTC,CASSGRTGEAETQYF
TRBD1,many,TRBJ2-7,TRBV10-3,TGTGCCATCAGTGAGTTTCTAACCGGGACAGGGAGGAACGAGCAGTACTTC,CAISEFLTGTGRNEQYF
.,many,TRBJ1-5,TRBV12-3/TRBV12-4,TGTGCCAGCAGCCCCGCGGGAGGGGACGGGCAGCCCCAGCATTTT,CASSPAGGDGQPQHF
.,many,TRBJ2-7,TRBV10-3,TGTGCCATCAGTGACCAGGGGCTCGGGGGGTACGAGCAGTACTTC,CAISDQGLGGYEQYF
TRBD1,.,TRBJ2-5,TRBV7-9,TGTGCCAGCAGCCTGGGACAGGTCAGGGAGACCCAGTACTTC,CASSLGQVRETQYF
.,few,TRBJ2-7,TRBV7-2,TGTGCCAGCAGCCCCGGTCGCCTCGAGCAGTACTTC,CASSPGRLEQYF
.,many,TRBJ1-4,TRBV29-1,TGCAGCGTTGACGGAGGGTTTTTT,CSVDGGFF
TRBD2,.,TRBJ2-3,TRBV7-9,TGTGCCAGCAGCATTACCGGGACTAGAGGCACAGATACGCAGTATTTT,CASSITGTRGTDTQYF
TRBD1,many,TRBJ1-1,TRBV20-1,TGCAGTGCTGGGCAGGGGGTTGAAGCTTTCTTT,CSAGQGVEAFF
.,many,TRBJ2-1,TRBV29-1,TGCAGCGGAGGGGCGGGGAGGTACAATGAGCAGTTCTTC,CSGGAGRYNEQFF
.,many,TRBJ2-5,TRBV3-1,TGTGCCAGCAGCCAAGATACAGGTTACCAAGAGACCCAGTACTTC,CASSQDTGYQETQYF
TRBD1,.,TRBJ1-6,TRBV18,TGTGCCAGCTCACCAATGAGCAGACTTACAGGGGGTCCCAATTCACCCCTCCACTTT,CASSPMSRLTGGPNSPLHF
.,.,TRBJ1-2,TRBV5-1,TGCGCCAGCAGCTTGGGAGGGAGCGCGGATGGCTACACCTTC,CASSLGGSADGYTF
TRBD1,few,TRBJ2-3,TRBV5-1,TGCGCCAGCCTGGGACAGCCAGGAGGAGATACGCAGTATTTT,CASLGQPGGDTQYF
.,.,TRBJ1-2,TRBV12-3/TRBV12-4,TGTGCCAGCTCGGGAGTGCGGACAGCCTTGAACTATGGCTACACCTTC,CASSGVRTALNYGYTF
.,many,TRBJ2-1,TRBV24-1,TGTGCCACCAGTGGTCAGGGCTCCTACAATGAGCAGTTCTTC,CATSGQGSYNEQFF
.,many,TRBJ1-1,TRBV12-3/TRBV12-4,TGTGCCAGCAGTTTGGGGGAATACACTGAAGCTTTCTTT,CASSLGEYTEAFF
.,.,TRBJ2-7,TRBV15,TGTGCCACCAGCAGAGGCAGGGGCTCTTCCGAGCAGTACTTC,CATSRGRGSSEQYF
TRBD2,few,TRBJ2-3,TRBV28,TGTGCCAGCAATCTGGGGGGGATAGATACGCAGTATTTT,CASNLGGIDTQYF
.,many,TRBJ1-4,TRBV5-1,TGCGCCAGCAGTCCTAATCCGGACCGGGGAGAAGAAAAACTGTTTTTT,CASSPNPDRGEEKLFF
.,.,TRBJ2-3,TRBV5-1,TGCGCCAGCAGCGTCGGACTCCAGAGGGATACGCAGTATTTT,CASSVGLQRDTQYF
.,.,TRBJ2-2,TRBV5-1,TGCGCCAGCAGCACCCAGACTAGCACCGGGGAGCTGTTTTTT,CASSTQTSTGELFF
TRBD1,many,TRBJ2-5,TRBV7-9,TGTGCCAGCAGCCAAACAGGGGCCCGGGCCCAGTACTTC,CASSQTGARAQYF
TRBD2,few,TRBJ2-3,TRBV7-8,TGTGCCAGCAGCTTAGTACGACTAGCGGGGGGCTCGGGAGATACGCAGTATTTT,CASSLVRLAGGSGDTQYF
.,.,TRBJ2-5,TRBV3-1,TGTGCCAGCAGCCCAAACCGGGTTCCCAGCGGAGAGACCCAGTACTTC,CASSPNRVPSGETQYF
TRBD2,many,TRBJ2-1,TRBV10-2,TGCGCCAGCCTCCCTAGCGGGAGTAGGGATGAGCAGTTCTTC,CASLPSGSRDEQFF
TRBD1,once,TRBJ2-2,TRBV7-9,TGTGCCAGCAGCCCTTCAGGACAGGGAAGGACCGGGGAGCTGTTTTTT,CASSPSGQGRTGELFF
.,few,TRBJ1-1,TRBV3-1,TGTGCCAGCAGCCAAGTGAGCGGAAGTGAAGCTTTCTTT,CASSQVSGSEAFF
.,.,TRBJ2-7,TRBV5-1,TGCGCCAGCAGCTTGGACGTGACAGGCACTTATCCCTACGAGCAGTACTTC,CASSLDVTGTYPYEQYF
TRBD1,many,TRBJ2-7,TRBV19,TGTGCCAGTAGTACATACAGGGGAAAAGGTTTCCACGAGCAGTACTTC,CASSTYRGKGFHEQYF
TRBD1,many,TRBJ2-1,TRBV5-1,TGCGCCAGCAGCTTTCAGGGGGTAGACAATGAGCAGTTCTTC,CASSFQGVDNEQFF
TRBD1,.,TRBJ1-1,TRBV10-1,TGCGCCAGCAGTAGGGACAGGGGACAAGAGTGGCAGAACACTGAAGCTTTCTTT,CASSRDRGQEWQNTEAFF
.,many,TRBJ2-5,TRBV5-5,TGTGCCAGCAGCCCAAACAGGAGAATTGAGACCCAGTACTTC,CASSPNRRIETQYF
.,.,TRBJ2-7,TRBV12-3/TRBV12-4,TGTGCCAGCAGTTTATTGGGGCAATTAACTTACGAGCAGTACTTC,CASSLLGQLTYEQYF
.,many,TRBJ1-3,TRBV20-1,TGCAGTGCTAGAGATAGGGGTTCCTCTGGAAACACCATATATTTT,CSARDRGSSGNTIYF
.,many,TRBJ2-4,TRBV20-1,TGCAGTGCTAGAGTGGCGAGCCTAGCCAAAAACATTCAGTACTTC,CSARVASLAKNIQYF
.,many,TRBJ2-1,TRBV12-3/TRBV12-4,TGTGCCAGCAGTTTAGCGCGTCAGGGGCACCACAATGAGCAGTTCTTC,CASSLARQGHHNEQFF
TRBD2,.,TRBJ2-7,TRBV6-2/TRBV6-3,TGTGCCAGCAGTCATTATCGGACTAGCGGGAAGTACGAGCAGTACTTC,CASSHYRTSGKYEQYF
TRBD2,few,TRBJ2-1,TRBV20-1,TGCAGTGCTACCTGGACTAGCGGGAGGGGCCCACCAGACTACAATGAGCAGTTCTTC,CSATWTSGRGPPDYNEQFF
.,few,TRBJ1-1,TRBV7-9,TGTGCCAGCAGCTCTACAGGGACCCCGAGGGACACTGAAGCTTTCTTT,CASSSTGTPRDTEAFF
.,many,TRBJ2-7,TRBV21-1,TGTGCCAGCAGCAAAGTAGGGACAGGGGGCTACGAGCAGTACTTC,CASSKVGTGGYEQYF
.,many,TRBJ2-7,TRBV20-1,TGCAGTACCGGGACCACGGCCGCCTCCTACGAGCAGTACTTC,CSTGTTAASYEQYF
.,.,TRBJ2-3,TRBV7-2,TGTGCCAGCAGCTTCGGATCGGGGTTTAGCACAGATACGCAGTATTTT,CASSFGSGFSTDTQYF
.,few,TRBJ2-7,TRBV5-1,TGCGCCAGCAGCTTGGACAGGGCTGTCTACGAGCAGTACTTC,CASSLDRAVYEQYF
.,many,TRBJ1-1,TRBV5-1,TGCGCCAGCAGCTGTGCTCTTAACTCAGGCCTGCCCTGTATGAACACTGAAGCTTTCTTT,CASSCALNSGLPCMNTEAFF
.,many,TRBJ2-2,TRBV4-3,TGCGCCAGCAGCCCTTCGGGGACGGTTGACGGGGAGCTGTTTTTT,CASSPSGTVDGELFF
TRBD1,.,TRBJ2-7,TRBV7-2,TGTGCCAGCACCGAGGACAGGACCAGCGGCGGGGAGCAGTACTTC,CASTEDRTSGGEQYF
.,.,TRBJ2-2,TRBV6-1,TGTGCCAGCAGAGTAAACAGGGGGGGCACCGGGGAGCTGTTTTTT,CASRVNRGGTGELFF
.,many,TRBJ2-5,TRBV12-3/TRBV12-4,TGTGCCAGCAGTTTAGGGTTCCAAGAGACCCAGTACTTC,CASSLGFQETQYF
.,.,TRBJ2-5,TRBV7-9,TGTGCCAGCAGCTTAGCGGCCTATCAAGAGACCCAGTACTTC,CASSLAAYQETQYF
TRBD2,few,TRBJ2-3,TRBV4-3,TGCGCCAGCAGCCAGGACCATGTAGCGGGGGGAACAGATACGCAGTATTTT,CASSQDHVAGGTDTQYF
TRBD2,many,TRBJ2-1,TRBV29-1,TGCAGCGTTGAAATTAGGACTAGCGGGGGGGTAAGCTCCTACAATGAGCAGTTCTTC,CSVEIRTSGGVSSYNEQFF
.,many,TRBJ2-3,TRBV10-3,TGTGCCATCAGTGAGAGATCGGGGGCTGAAGATACGCAGTATTTT,CAISERSGAEDTQYF
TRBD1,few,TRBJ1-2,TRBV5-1,TGCGCCAGCAGCAGGGGGACAGGGCAGGATGGCTACACCTTC,CASSRGTGQDGYTF
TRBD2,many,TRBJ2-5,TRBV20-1,TGCAGTGCAACCGGGGTGGCTAGCGGGCAAGAGACCCAGTACTTC,CSATGVASGQETQYF